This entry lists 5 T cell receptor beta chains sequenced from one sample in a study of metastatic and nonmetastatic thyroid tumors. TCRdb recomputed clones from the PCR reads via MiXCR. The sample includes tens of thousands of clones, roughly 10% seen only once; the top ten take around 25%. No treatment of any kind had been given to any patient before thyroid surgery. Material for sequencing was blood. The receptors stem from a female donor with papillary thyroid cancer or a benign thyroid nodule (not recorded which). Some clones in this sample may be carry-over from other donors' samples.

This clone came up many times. The CDR3 sequence is CASSESGWVGELFF. The CDR3 nucleotides are TGCGCCAGCAGTGAGTCTGGATGGGTCGGGGAGCTGTTTTTT. The rearrangement links TRBV10-1 to TRBJ2-2, with no clear D. There are 14 residues in the CDR3. Per germline, CDR1 WNHNN and CDR2 SYGVQD (reference sequence). Deletions cut 0 bases from V and 7 bases from J, with 9 bases between.

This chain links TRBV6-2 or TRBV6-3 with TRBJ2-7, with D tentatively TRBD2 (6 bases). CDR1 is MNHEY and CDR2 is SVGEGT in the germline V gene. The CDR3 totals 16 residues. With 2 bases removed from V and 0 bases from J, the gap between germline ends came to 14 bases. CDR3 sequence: CASSYAGRVGSYEQYF. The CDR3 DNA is TGTGCCAGCAGTTACGCGGGGCGGGTCGGCTCCTACGAGCAGTACTTC.

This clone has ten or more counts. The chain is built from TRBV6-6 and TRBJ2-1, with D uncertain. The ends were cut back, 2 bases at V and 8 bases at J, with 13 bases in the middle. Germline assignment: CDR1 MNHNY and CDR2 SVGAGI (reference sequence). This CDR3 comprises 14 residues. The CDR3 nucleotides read TGTGCCAGCAGTTACATCGGCCGATCGGATGAGCAGTTCTTC. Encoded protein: CASSYIGRSDEQFF.

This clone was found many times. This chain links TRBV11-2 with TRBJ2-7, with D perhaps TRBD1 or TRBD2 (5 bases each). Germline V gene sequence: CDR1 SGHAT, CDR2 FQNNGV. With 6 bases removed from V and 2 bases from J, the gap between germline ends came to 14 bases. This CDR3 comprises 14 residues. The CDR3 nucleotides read TGTGCCAGCAGTGTCGGGACGGCTGCCTACGAGCAGTACTTC. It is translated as CASSVGTAAYEQYF.

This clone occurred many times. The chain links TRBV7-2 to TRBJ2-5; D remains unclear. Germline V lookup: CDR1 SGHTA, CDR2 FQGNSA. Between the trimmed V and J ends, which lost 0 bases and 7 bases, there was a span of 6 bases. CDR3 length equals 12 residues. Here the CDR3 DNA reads TGTGCCAGCAGCTTAGCCTGGGGGACCCAGTACTTC. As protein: CASSLAWGTQYF.